This TCR beta chain came from a study of blood T cell repertoires in COVID-19. Study summary: Whether acute or convalescent, the COVID-19 samples came from the United States, Italy and Spain.

The CDR3 extends over 16 amino acids. Germline V gene lookup returns CDR1 ENHRY and CDR2 SYGVKD. V was pared by 1 base and J by 5 bases, with 10 bases of the junction left unmatched. In the source study's methods: Cell counts per sample came from amplifying reference gene primers. Produced via immunoSEQ multiplex PCR; TCRdb's table is partial and in-frame only. D and trimming come from the DNA, and the V and J calls and clone size come from that table. Of about 490,000 clones in the sample, around 85% were seen once. V gene TRBV10-3 combines with J gene TRBJ2-5, with 7 bases that match TRBD2. Sequenced input: peripheral blood. The clonotype was recovered from a human donor in a cohort sampled during active COVID-19. The CDR3 region has the DNA TGTGCCATCAGTGAGTTTGTGGGAGGGCCAGGGGAGACCCAGTACTTC. Translating gives CAISEFVGGPGETQYF.